The 6 T cell receptor beta chains listed next were all sequenced from one sample in a study of blood T cell repertoires in COVID-19. Libraries were prepared by immunoSEQ multiplex PCR; TCRdb keeps only in-frame clonotypes and omits some of them. Altogether 50,000 to 65,000 clones are present, about 91% being singletons, with the ten largest covering roughly 4.2%. The sequenced sample was peripheral blood. The receptors stem from a middle-aged man with active COVID-19.

The rearrangement uses TRBV5-4 and TRBJ2-2, with 13 bases identical to TRBD2. Germline trimming cut 0 bases from V and 6 bases from J; bases unmatched to any gene: 2. The CDR3 is 16 amino acids. Germline-derived CDR1 and CDR2 are SGHNT and YYREEE (reference sequence). CDR3 region: CASSLEGLAGSGELFF. DNA of the CDR3: TGTGCCAGCAGCTTGGAGGGACTAGCGGGATCCGGGGAGCTGTTTTTT.

The chain uses TRBV28 and TRBJ2-1; TRBD2 matches at 12 bases. Germline V CDR1 and CDR2: MDHEN, SYDVKM. This CDR3 has 15 amino acids. The V gene end was trimmed by 4 bases and the J gene end by 9 bases; junction bases not matched to a gene: 7. CDR3 in DNA: TGTGCCAGCAGTTCCCCTAGCGGGAGGGCAGTTGAGCAGTTCTTC. Encoded protein: CASSSPSGRAVEQFF.

The DNA for the CDR3 is TGCGCCAGCAGCCCCCGCTTCGGGAGAACAACTAATGAAAAACTGTTTTTT. Translation: CASSPRFGRTTNEKLFF. V usage is TRBV4-1 and J usage is TRBJ1-4; no clear D gene. The CDR3 totals 17 residues. V shed 4 bases and J shed 0 bases, with 15 bases lying between them. Germline-derived CDR1 and CDR2 are MGHRA and YSYEKL.

The chain employs TRBV3-1 (or the pseudogene TRBV3-2) and TRBJ1-3; 7 bases are shared with TRBD1. CDR1 LGHDT and CDR2 YNNKEL come from the germline V gene (reference sequence). The CDR3 covers 15 residues. J was trimmed by 4 bases and V by 4 bases; bases with no gene match: 7. The CDR3: CASSRLDRVGNTIYF. The CDR3 DNA reads TGTGCCAGCAGCCGCCTTGACAGGGTCGGAAACACCATATATTTT.

The V and J genes are TRBV3-1 (or the pseudogene TRBV3-2) and TRBJ1-6; D call uncertain. The CDR3 has 13 amino acids. Germline V CDR1 and CDR2: LGHDT, YNNKEL (reference sequence). The V and J ends lost 0 bases and 7 bases respectively, with 4 bases between them. CDR3 sequence (DNA): TGTGCCAGCAGCCAAGACGGGAATTCACCCCTCCACTTT. Amino acid sequence: CASSQDGNSPLHF.

This clone was recorded a few times. The genes are TRBV5-6 and TRBJ1-5; D is possibly TRBD1 (5 bases). The V and J ends lost 4 bases and 0 bases respectively, with 17 bases between them. The CDR3 is made up of 17 amino acids. Germline values: CDR1 SGHDT, CDR2 YYEEEE. CDR3 coding DNA: TGTGCCAGCAGCAGGAATGGGGCAGGCTATAGCAATCAGCCCCAGCATTTT. Translation gives CASSRNGAGYSNQPQHF.